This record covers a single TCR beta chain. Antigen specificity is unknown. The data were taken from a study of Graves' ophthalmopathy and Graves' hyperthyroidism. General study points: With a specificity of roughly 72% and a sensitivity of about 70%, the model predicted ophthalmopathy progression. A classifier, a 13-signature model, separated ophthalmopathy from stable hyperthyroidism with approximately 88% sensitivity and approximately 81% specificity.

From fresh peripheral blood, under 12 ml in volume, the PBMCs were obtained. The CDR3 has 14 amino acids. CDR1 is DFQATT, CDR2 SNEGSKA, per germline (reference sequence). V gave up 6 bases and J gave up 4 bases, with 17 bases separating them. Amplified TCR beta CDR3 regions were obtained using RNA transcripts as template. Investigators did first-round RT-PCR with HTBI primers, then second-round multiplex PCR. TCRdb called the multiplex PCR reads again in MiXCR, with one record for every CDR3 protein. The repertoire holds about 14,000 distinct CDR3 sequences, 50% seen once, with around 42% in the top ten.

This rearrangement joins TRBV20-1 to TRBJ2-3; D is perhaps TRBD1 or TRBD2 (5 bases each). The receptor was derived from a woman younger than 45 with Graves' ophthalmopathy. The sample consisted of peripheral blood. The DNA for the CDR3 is TGCAGTGCCCCGGGACCGACCAGCCCAGATACGCAGTATTTT. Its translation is CSAPGPTSPDTQYF.